This T cell receptor (beta chain) was recorded in a study of a mutant IDH1 vaccine in newly diagnosed glioma. Study summary: Vaccines were begun 4-6 weeks after radiotherapy alone, or with temozolomide cycles. In the visit schedule, V12 fell in week 35, while V13 fell in week 47. Study-wide results and limits: Pseudoprogression seemingly bore no relation to changes in top peripheral T cell clonotypes.

Time point denoted: week 35, safety follow-up. It was 300 ug of mutant IDH1 20-mer peptide that made up each vaccine dose, given with topical imiquimod. Across weeks 1, 3, 5, 7, 11, 15, 19 and 23, patients received a vaccination each time, eight in all. Measured with immunoSEQ multiplex PCR; TCRdb has only the in-frame clones, and not every one. The repertoire holds 50,000 to 70,000 clones, with roughly 71% as singletons. A note on this clone: Its antigen is currently unknown.

This CDR3 contains 18 residues. With V trimmed by 2 bases and J by 5 bases, 11 bases remained unmatched. In germline, CDR1 is MGHRA, CDR2 YSYEKL. The sequence was obtained from a man aged 50 to 60 with glioma. Sequenced material: PBMCs, taken from a glioma patient whose treatment included an IDH1 peptide vaccine. V and J are TRBV4-1 and TRBJ1-4, with TRBD1 identical over 10 bases. The CDR3 loop reads CASSQTWDRGGLNEKLFF. The CDR3 DNA follows: TGCGCCAGCAGCCAAACGTGGGACAGGGGTGGACTAAATGAAAAACTGTTTTTT.